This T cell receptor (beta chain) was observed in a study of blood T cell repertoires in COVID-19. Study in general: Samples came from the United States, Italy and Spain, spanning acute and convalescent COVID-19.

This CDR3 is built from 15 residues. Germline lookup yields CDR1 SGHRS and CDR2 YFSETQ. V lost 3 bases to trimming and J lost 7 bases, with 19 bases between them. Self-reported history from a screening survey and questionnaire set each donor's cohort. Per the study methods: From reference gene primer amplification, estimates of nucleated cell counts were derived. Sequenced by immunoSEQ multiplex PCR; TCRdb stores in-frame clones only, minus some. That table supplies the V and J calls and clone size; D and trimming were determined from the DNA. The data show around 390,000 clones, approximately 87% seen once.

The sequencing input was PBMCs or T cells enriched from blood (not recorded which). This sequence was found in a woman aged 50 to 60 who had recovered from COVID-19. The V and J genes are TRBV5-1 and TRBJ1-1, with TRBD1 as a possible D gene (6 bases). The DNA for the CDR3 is TGCGCCAGCAGCTCCTCCCAGGGGAAGGAGCGTGAAGCTTTCTTT. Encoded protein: CASSSSQGKEREAFF.